This T cell receptor (beta chain) was sequenced for a study of regulatory T cells in long-lasting Graves disease. Construction of TCR beta libraries relied on iRepertoire HTBI primers and on Arm-PCR targeting CDR3 regions. TCRdb re-called the multiplex PCR reads through MiXCR, storing one row per CDR3 protein. The table has almost 350,000 distinct CDR3 sequences, around a fifth seen once. Time point denoted: persistent/refractory GD, antithyroid drugs over 5 years with positive TRAb. PBMCs provided the RNA from which the TCR library was made. The clonotype originates from a female donor with Graves disease. Material: peripheral blood mononuclear cells (PBMCs), obtained when the disease was refractory, from a patient treated with antithyroid drugs.

The CDR3 DNA follows: TGTGCCAGTAGACTCCGGGGTGGAGGCAATCAGCCCCAGCATTTT. Translating gives CASRLRGGGNQPQHF. This rearrangement joins TRBV19 to TRBJ1-5; D gene unclear. Germline CDR1 is LNHDA and CDR2 is SQIVND (reference sequence). This CDR3 region has 15 residues. V shed 6 bases and J shed 2 bases, with 14 bases lying between them. The whole variable domain, filled in from reference TRBV19 and TRBJ1-5, reads DGGITQSPKYLFRKEGQNVTLSCEQNLNHDAMYWYRQDPGQGLRLIYYSQIVNDFQKGDIAEGYSVSREKKESFPLTVTSAQKNPTAFYLCASRLRGGGNQPQHFGDGTRLSIL.